This T cell receptor beta chain was found in a study of radiation and T cells in renal cell carcinoma. Time point indicated: blood 2 weeks post-SBRT. As to treatment: 15 Gy SBRT to primary tumor, nephrectomy 4 weeks later. TCRdb keeps only in-frame clones here, not all; method: immunoSEQ multiplex PCR. The data hold 70,000 to 80,000 clones, with around 85% observed a single time. The material was blood, obtained from a patient whose treatment included radiotherapy and nephrectomy. This sequence was found in a woman between 50 and 59 years old with renal cell carcinoma.

The CDR3 DNA is TGTGCCAGCAGTGGGGATGACTACGAGCAGTACTTC. Translated: CASSGDDYEQYF. The chain combines TRBV2 with TRBJ2-7; D gene uncertain. The CDR3 is 12 residues long. Germline V lookup: CDR1 SNHLY, CDR2 FYNNEI. Trimming pared 4 bases from V and 3 bases from J, leaving 7 bases between. Drawing the rest from reference TRBV2 and TRBJ2-7, the complete variable domain is EPEVTQTPSHQVTQMGQEVILRCVPISNHLYFYWYRQILGQKVEFLVSFYNNEISEKSEIFDDQFSVERPDGSNFTLKIRSTKLEDSAMYFCASSGDDYEQYFGPGTRLTVT.